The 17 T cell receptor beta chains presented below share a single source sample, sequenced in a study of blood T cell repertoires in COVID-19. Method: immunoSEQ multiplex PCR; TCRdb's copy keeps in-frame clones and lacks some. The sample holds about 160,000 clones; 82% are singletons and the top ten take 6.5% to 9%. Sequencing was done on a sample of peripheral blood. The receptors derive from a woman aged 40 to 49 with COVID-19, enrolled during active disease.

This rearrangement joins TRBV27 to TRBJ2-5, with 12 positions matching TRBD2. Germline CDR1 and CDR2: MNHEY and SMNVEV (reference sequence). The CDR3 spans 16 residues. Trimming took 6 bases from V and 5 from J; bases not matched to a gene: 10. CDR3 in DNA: TGTGCCAGCAGCCCTCAGACTAGCGGGAGCGGGGAGACCCAGTACTTC. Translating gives CASSPQTSGSGETQYF.

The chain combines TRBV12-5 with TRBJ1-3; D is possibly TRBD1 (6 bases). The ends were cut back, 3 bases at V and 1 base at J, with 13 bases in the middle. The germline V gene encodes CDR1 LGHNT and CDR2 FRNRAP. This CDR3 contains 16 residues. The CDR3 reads CASGFSLGGSGNTIYF. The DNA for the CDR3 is TGTGCTAGTGGTTTCTCGTTAGGGGGATCTGGAAACACCATATATTTT.

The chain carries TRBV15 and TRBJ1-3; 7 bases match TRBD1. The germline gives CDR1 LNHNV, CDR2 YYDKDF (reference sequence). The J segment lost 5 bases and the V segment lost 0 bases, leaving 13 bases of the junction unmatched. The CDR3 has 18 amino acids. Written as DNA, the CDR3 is TGTGCCACCAGCAGAGATCGGGGCGCGACAGGGTATAGAAACACCATATATTTT. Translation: CATSRDRGATGYRNTIYF.

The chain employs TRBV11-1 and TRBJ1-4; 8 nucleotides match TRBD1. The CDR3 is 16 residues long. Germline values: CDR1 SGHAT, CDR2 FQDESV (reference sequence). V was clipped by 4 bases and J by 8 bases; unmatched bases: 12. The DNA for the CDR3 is TGTGCCAGCAGCTCATGGACCACAGGGGGGGAAGAAAAACTGTTTTTT. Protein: CASSSWTTGGEEKLFF. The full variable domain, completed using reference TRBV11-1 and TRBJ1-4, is EAEVAQSPRYKITEKSQAVAFWCDPISGHATLYWYRQILGQGPELLVQFQDESVVDDSQLPKDRFSAERLKGVDSTLKIQPAELGDSAMYLCASSSWTTGGEEKLFFGSGTQLSVL.

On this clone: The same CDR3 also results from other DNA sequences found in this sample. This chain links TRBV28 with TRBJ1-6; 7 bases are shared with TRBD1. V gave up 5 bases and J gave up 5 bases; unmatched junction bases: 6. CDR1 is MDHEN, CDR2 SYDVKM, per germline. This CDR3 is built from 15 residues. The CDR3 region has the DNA TGTGCCAGCAGTCCCTCGACAGGGAATAATTCACCCCTCCACTTT. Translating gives CASSPSTGNNSPLHF.

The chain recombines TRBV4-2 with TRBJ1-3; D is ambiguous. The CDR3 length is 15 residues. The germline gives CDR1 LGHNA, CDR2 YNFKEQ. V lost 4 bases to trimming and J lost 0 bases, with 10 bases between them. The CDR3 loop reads CASSPPGGSGNTIYF. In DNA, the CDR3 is TGTGCCAGCAGCCCCCCCGGCGGCTCTGGAAACACCATATATTTT.

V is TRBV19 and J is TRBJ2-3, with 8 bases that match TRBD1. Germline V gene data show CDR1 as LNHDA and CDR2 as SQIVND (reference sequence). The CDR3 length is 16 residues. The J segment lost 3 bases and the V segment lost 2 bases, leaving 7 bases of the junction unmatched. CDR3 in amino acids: CASSIQGAGMTDTQYF. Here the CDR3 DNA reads TGTGCCAGTAGTATACAGGGGGCAGGGATGACAGATACGCAGTATTTT.

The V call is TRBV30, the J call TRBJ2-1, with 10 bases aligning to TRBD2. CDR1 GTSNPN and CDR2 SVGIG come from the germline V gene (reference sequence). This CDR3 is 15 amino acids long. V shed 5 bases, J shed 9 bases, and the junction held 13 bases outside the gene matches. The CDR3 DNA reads TGTGCCTGGGGTGCCCTAGCGGGAGTAGGTAGTGAGCAGTTCTTC. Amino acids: CAWGALAGVGSEQFF.

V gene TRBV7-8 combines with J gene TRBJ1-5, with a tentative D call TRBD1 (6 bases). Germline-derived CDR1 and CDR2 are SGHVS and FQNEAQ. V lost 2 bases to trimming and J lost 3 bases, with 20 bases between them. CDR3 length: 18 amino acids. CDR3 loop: CASSLFIMDSAYNQPQHF. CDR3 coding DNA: TGTGCCAGCAGCTTATTTATAATGGACAGTGCTTACAATCAGCCCCAGCATTTT.

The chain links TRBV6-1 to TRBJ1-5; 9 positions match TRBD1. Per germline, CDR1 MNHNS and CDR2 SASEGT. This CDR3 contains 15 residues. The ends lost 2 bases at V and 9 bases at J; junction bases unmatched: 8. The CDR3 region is CASSELQGASPPQHF. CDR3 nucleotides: TGTGCCAGCAGTGAACTACAGGGGGCGTCACCGCCCCAGCATTTT.

In nucleotides, the CDR3 is TGTGCCACCAGTGACCCCGGACTAGCGGGGTTAGTAGGCACAGATACGCAGTATTTT. Translating gives CATSDPGLAGLVGTDTQYF. This rearrangement joins TRBV24-1 to TRBJ2-3; 12 bases fit TRBD2. Germline V gives CDR1 KGHDR, CDR2 SFDVKD. J lost 1 base, V lost 4 bases, and 11 bases had no gene match. CDR3 length equals 19 residues.

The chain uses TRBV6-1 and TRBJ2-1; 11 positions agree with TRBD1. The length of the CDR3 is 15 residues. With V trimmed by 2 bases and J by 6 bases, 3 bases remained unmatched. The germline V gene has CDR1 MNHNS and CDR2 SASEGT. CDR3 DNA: TGTGCCAGCAGTGAACCGGGACAGGGGGGCAATGAGCAGTTCTTC. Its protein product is CASSEPGQGGNEQFF.

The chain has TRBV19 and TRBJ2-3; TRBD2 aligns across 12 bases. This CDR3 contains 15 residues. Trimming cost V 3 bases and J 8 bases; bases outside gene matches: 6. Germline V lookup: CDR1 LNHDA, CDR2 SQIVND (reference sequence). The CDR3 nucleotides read TGTGCCAGTAGTATGTCTAGCGGGGGGGCGGGTACGCAGTATTTT. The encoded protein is CASSMSSGGAGTQYF.

This CDR3 is CASSITPGLAGLNEQFF. The CDR3 coding sequence is TGTGCCAGTAGTATCACCCCGGGACTAGCGGGACTGAATGAGCAGTTCTTC. The chain joins TRBV19 to TRBJ2-1; 13 bases line up with TRBD2. V trimming: 3 bases; J trimming: 7 bases; junction bases outside the gene matches: 9. The CDR3 spans 17 residues. Germline CDR1 is LNHDA and CDR2 is SQIVND (reference sequence).

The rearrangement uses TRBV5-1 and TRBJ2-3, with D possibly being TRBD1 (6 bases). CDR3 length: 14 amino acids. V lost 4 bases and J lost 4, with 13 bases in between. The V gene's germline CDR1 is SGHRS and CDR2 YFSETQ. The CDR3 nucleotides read TGCGCCAGCAGCGAAGGGGACATCTCAGATACGCAGTATTTT. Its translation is CASSEGDISDTQYF.

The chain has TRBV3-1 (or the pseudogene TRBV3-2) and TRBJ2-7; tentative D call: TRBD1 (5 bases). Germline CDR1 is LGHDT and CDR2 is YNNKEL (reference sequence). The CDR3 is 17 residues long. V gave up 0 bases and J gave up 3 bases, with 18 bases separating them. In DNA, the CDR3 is TGTGCCAGCAGCCAAGATCGATGGACATTAATACGCTACGAGCAGTACGTC. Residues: CASSQDRWTLIRYEQYV.

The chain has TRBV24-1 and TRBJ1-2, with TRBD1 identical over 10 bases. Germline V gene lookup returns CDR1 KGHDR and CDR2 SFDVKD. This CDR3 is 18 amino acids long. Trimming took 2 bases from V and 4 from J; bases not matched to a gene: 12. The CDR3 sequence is CATSDSLCKRTGGYGYTF. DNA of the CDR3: TGTGCCACCAGTGATTCGCTCTGCAAGAGGACAGGGGGCTATGGCTACACCTTC.